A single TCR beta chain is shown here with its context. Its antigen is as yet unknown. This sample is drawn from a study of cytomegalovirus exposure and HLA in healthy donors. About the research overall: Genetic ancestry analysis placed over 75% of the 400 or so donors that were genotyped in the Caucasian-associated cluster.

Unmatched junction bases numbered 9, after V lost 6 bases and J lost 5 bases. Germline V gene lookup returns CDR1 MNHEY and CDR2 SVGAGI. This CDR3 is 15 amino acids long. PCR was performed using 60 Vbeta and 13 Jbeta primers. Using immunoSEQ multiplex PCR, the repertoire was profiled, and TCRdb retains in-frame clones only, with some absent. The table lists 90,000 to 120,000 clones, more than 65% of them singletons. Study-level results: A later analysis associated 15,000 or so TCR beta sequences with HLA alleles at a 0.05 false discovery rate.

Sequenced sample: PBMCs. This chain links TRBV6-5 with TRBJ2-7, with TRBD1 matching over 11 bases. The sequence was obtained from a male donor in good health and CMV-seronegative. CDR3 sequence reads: CASRQPGQGGDEQYF. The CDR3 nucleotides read TGTGCCAGCAGGCAGCCGGGACAGGGGGGCGACGAGCAGTACTTC.